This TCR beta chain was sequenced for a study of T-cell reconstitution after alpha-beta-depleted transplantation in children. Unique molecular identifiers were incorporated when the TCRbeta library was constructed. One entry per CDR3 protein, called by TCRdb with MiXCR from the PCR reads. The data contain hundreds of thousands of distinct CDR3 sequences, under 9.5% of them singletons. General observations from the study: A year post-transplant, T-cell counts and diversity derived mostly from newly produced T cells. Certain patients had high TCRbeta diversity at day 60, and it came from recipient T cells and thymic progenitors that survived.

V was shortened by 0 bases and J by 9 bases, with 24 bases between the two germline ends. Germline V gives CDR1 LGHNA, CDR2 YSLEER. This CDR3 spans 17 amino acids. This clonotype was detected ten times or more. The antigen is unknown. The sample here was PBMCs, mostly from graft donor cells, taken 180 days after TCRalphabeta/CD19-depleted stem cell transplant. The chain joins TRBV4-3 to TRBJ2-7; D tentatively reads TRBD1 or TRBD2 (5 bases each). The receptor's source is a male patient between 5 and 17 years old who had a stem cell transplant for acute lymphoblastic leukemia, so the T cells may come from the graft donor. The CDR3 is CASSQEAWRGQGFRQYF. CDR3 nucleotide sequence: TGCGCCAGCAGCCAAGAGGCCTGGCGAGGGCAGGGCTTTCGGCAGTACTTC.